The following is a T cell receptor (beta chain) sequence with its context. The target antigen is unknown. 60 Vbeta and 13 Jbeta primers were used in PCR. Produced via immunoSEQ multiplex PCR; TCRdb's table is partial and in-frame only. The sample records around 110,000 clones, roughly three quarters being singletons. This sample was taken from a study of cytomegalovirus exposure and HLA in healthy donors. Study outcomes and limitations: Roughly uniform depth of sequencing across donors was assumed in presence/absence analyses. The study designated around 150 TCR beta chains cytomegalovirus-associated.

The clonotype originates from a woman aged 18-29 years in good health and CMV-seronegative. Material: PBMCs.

The CDR3 DNA is TGTGCCAGCAGTGCCTCCGGGACTAGCGGGGGCATGCAGTACTTC. It yields the protein CASSASGTSGGMQYF. The chain links TRBV6-5 to TRBJ2-7; 14 positions agree with TRBD2. Germline V gene data show CDR1 as MNHEY and CDR2 as SVGAGI. V shed 5 bases, J shed 9 bases, and the junction held 9 bases outside the gene matches. This CDR3 contains 15 residues.